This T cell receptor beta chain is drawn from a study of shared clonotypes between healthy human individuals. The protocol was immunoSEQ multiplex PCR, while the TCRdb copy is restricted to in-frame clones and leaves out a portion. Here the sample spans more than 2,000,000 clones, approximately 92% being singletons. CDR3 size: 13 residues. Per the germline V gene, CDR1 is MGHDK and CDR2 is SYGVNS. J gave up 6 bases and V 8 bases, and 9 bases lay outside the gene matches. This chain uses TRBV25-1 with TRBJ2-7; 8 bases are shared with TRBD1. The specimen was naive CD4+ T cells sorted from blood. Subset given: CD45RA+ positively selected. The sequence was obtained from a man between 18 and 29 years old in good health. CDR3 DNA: TGTGCCAGCCAGGGACAGGCACTATCCGAGCAGTACTTC. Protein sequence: CASQGQALSEQYF.